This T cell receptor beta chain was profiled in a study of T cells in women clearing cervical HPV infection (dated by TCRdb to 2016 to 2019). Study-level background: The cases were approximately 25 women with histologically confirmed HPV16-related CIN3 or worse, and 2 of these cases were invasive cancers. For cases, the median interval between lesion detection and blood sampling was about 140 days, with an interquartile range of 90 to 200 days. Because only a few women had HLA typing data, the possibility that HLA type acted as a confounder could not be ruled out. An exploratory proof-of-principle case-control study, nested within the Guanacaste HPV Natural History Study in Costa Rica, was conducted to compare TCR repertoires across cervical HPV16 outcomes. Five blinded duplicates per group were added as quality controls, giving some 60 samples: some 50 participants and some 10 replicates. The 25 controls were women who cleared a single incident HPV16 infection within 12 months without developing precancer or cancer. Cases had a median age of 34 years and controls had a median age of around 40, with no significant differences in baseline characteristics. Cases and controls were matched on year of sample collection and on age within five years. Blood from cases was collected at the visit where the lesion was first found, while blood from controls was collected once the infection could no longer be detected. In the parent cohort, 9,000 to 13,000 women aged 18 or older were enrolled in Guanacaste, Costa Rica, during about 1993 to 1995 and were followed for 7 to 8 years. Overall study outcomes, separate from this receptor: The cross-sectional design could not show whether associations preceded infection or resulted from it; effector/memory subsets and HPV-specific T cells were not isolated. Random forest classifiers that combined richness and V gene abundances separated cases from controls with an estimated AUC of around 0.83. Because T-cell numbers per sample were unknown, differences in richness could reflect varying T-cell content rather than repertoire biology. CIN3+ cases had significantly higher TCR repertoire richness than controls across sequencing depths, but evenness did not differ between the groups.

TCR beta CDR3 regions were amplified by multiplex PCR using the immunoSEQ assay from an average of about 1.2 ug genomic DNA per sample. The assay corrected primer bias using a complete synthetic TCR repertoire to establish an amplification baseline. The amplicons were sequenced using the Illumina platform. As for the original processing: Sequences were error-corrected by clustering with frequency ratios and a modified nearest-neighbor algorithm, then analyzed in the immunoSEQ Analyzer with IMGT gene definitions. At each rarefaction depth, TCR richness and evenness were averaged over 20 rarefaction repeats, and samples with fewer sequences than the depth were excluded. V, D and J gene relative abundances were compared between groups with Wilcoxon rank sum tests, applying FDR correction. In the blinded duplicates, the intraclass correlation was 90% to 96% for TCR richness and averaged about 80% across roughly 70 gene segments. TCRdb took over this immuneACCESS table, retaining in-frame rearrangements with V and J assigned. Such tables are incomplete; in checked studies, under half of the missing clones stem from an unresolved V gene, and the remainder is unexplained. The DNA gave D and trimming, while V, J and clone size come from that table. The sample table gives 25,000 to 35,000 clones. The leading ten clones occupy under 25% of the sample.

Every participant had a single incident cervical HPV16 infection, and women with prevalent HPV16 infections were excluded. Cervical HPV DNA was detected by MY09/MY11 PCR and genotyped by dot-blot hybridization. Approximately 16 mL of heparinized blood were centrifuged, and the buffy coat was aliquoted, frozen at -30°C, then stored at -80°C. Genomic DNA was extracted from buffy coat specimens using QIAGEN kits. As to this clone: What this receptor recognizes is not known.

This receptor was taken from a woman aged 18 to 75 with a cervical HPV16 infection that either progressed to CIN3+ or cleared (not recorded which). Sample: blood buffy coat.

The CDR3 DNA, read in part, is TGTGCCAGCAGCCCACTCCGGGACAGGGGATCACCC. Its protein product is CASSPLRDRGSP. The CDR3 reads in full as CASSPLRDRGSPLHF. The chain is encoded by TRBV11-1 joined to TRBJ1-6, with 10 bases matching TRBD1. The read falls 3 residues short of the CDR3 end, and the missing part is taken from the germline J gene. The germline V gene (reference sequence) yields SGHAT for CDR1 and FQDESV for CDR2. Spanning cysteine to phenylalanine, the CDR3 consists of 15 amino acids. The DNA covers only part of the CDR3, 36 bases in frame from base 1. Germline trimming: 5 bases from V, 10 bases from J; junction bases outside gene matches: 8.